This T cell receptor beta chain was sequenced for a study of T cells in Graves' hyperthyroidism and ophthalmopathy. Overall study results and limits: In blood, most of the thyroid clonotypes expanded above 0.001 were also present.

Amplified regions were TCR beta CDR3 sequences from RNA transcripts. RT-PCR in the first round (using the HTBI primer set) targeted the TCR CDR3. Each CDR3 protein is one row after TCRdb ran MiXCR on the multiplex PCR reads. The table has hundreds of thousands of distinct CDR3 sequences, around 18% seen once. This CDR3 spans 12 amino acids. V was trimmed by 4 bases and J by 5 bases, leaving 9 bases between them. CDR1 is LGHDT, CDR2 YNNKEL, per germline (reference sequence). This clonotype was observed at least ten times. Its antigen is unknown. With a duration under 2 months, the hyperthyroidism was newly diagnosed in patients aged 18 to 65. Exclusion criteria comprised uncontrolled infection, other autoimmune disease, pregnancy or lactation. Diagnoses rested on clinical symptoms, serum thyroxine and TRAb, thyroid ultrasound and orbital computed tomography.

The chain has TRBV3-1 and TRBJ2-7; D uncertain. The receptor was derived from a man between 35 and 55 years old with Graves' hyperthyroidism. The sequencing input was blood. The CDR3 protein is CASSPRADEQYF. In DNA, the CDR3 is TGTGCCAGCAGCCCCCGAGCCGACGAGCAGTACTTC.